The sequence of this TCR beta chain was determined in a study of vaccination effects on CD4 cells after COVID-19. Regarding this clone: Its antigen is currently unknown.

CD4+ T cells specific for antigen were expanded with viral peptide pools by the ViraFEST assay before sequencing. Following culture for 9 to 11 days, CD4+ T cells were isolated. The vaccine given was either BNT162b2 or mRNA-1273, in two doses. The CDR3 contains 14 residues. Losses at the gene ends were 6 bases for V and 5 bases for J; bases not matched to a gene: 6. CDR1 and CDR2 (germline): LGHNA, YNFKEQ. Profiled with immunoSEQ multiplex PCR; TCRdb holds only in-frame clones, not every one. The sample contains 30,000 to 40,000 clones, 70% to 85% of which appear only once. This receptor was obtained from a human donor who received a COVID-19 vaccine. Some clones in this sample may be carry-over from other donors' samples. The chain combines TRBV4-2 with TRBJ2-3; 9 nucleotides align to TRBD2. The sequences come from CD4+ T cells from PBMCs cultured with HCoV-NL63 spike peptides, collected after COVID-19 vaccination. This chain's CDR3 is CASRFSGGEDTQYF. In nucleotides, the CDR3 is TGTGCCAGCAGGTTTAGCGGGGGCGAAGATACGCAGTATTTT.